These 24 T cell receptor beta chains originate from one sample sequenced in a study of OX40 agonist ivuxolimab in advanced cancers. Produced via immunoSEQ multiplex PCR; TCRdb's table is partial and in-frame only. Among 46,000 or so clones listed, around 84% were seen once. Sequenced material: CD4+ or CD8+ T cells sorted from blood, taken in a trial of the OX40 agonist ivuxolimab. Receptor source: an adult with an advanced solid tumor such as melanoma, head and neck, liver or kidney cancer.

The chain uses TRBV4-3 and TRBJ1-2, with 10 bases lining up with TRBD1. The CDR3 is 17 residues long. From germline, CDR1 is LGHNA and CDR2 YSLEER. J gave up 8 bases and V 0 bases, and 12 bases lay outside the gene matches. CDR3 region: CASSQEGQGVPQEGYTF. DNA for the CDR3: TGCGCCAGCAGCCAAGAAGGACAGGGGGTCCCTCAGGAAGGCTACACCTTC.

This chain uses TRBV23-1 with TRBJ1-4; D possibly corresponds to TRBD1 (6 bases). TRBV23-1 is annotated as an ORF whose role is uncertain. The CDR3 runs 17 residues. V dropped 3 bases and J dropped 0 bases, with 14 bases sitting between them. The CDR3: CASSQPNYRATNEKLFF. The CDR3 DNA reads as TGCGCCAGCAGTCAGCCTAACTACAGGGCAACTAATGAAAAACTGTTTTTT.

This chain links TRBV28 with TRBJ2-2; D perhaps matches TRBD2 (7 bases). Per germline, CDR1 MDHEN and CDR2 SYDVKM. V lost 5 bases, J lost 5 bases, and 24 bases lay in between. This CDR3 spans 18 amino acids. CDR3 sequence: CASSPRGGTARRTGELFF. The CDR3 region has the DNA TGTGCCAGCAGTCCCAGGGGAGGGACGGCCAGAAGGACCGGGGAGCTGTTTTTT.

V and J are TRBV11-2 and TRBJ2-3, with TRBD1 matching 8 bases. Trimming at V came to 6 bases and at J to 1 base, leaving 9 bases not matched to a gene. CDR3 size: 16 residues. CDR1 is SGHAT, CDR2 FQNNGV, per germline. The CDR3 is CASSFLGQGRTDTQYF. The CDR3 nucleotides read TGTGCCAGCAGTTTTCTCGGACAGGGTCGCACAGATACGCAGTATTTT.

This chain links TRBV19 with TRBJ2-4; perhaps D is TRBD1 or TRBD2 (6 bases each). The CDR3 extends over 15 amino acids. Per germline, CDR1 LNHDA and CDR2 SQIVND (reference sequence). Trimming pared 10 bases from V and 3 bases from J, leaving 19 bases between. The CDR3 coding sequence is TGTGCCACCGGACAGTTGGGGGGACTCAAAAACATTCAGTACTTC. It is translated as CATGQLGGLKNIQYF.

J is TRBJ1-2 and V is TRBV14, with a possible D match to TRBD1 (6 bases). Germline lookup yields CDR1 SGHDN and CDR2 FVKESK. This CDR3 is built from 13 residues. V was shortened by 3 bases and J by 4 bases, with 9 bases between the two germline ends. The chain's CDR3 is CASSHRQVYGYTF. DNA for the CDR3: TGTGCCAGCAGCCATAGACAGGTCTATGGCTACACCTTC. Based on the CDR3 plus reference TRBV14 and TRBJ1-2, the full variable domain is EAGVTQFPSHSVIEKGQTVTLRCDPISGHDNLYWYRRVMGKEIKFLLHFVKESKQDESGMPNNRFLAERTGGTYSTLKVQPAELEDSGVYFCASSHRQVYGYTFGSGTRLTVV.

The chain carries TRBV9 and TRBJ2-2; D gene uncertain. V gave up 4 bases and J gave up 4 bases, with 5 bases separating them. The CDR3 runs 12 residues. Per germline, CDR1 SGDLS and CDR2 YYNGEE. The CDR3 here is CASSPGTGELFF. The CDR3 DNA reads as TGTGCCAGCAGCCCCGGCACCGGGGAGCTGTTTTTT.

The V and J genes are TRBV7-9 and TRBJ2-6; 7 nucleotides align to TRBD1. CDR1 SEHNR and CDR2 FQNEAQ come from the germline V gene (reference sequence). The CDR3 covers 16 residues. The V and J ends lost 4 bases and 2 bases, in that order; junction bases with no gene match: 5. The CDR3 reads CASSSPTGTGANVLTF. In DNA form, the CDR3 reads TGTGCCAGCAGCTCACCGACAGGGACTGGGGCCAACGTCCTGACTTTC.

This clone is medium-sized within its sample. J is TRBJ1-6 and V is TRBV9; 9 bases align to TRBD1. Germline values: CDR1 SGDLS, CDR2 YYNGEE. This CDR3 contains 15 residues. The V segment lost 0 bases and the J segment 7 bases; nucleotides outside the gene matches: 2. CDR3 loop: CASSVAGQGNSPLHF. DNA of the CDR3: TGTGCCAGCAGCGTAGCCGGACAGGGGAATTCACCCCTCCACTTT. The complete variable domain, with remaining parts taken from reference TRBV9 and TRBJ1-6, reads DSGVTQTPKHLITATGQRVTLRCSPRSGDLSVYWYQQSLDQGLQFLIQYYNGEERAKGNILERFSAQQFPDLHSELNLSSLELGDSALYFCASSVAGQGNSPLHFGNGTRLTVT.

Written as DNA, the CDR3 is TGTGCCAGCAGCGACGATCCTAGCGGGGGGAGCACAGATACGCAGTATTTT. Protein product: CASSDDPSGGSTDTQYF. V usage is TRBV9 and J usage is TRBJ2-3; 11 bases match TRBD2. The germline CDR1 and CDR2 sequences are SGDLS and YYNGEE. The length of the CDR3 is 17 residues. V lost 3 bases, J lost 0 bases, and 6 bases stayed unmatched.

To note about this clone: Germline and junction disagree at one end, which may indicate a read error. Other nucleotide sequences from this sample produce the same CDR3. The chain has TRBV6-5 and TRBJ2-1; D call uncertain. CDR1 and CDR2 from the germline V gene are MNHEY and SVGAGI. The CDR3 consists of 12 residues. CDR3: CASSYYTGEQFF. As DNA, the CDR3 is TGCGCCAGCAGTTACTATACGGGTGAGCAGTTCTTC.

This clone was observed a single time. This chain uses TRBV5-5 with TRBJ2-7, with 9 bases fitting TRBD1. The CDR3 runs 17 residues. Germline assignment: CDR1 SGHKS and CDR2 YYEKEE (reference sequence). With V trimmed by 1 base and J by 4 bases, 12 bases remained unmatched. DNA for the CDR3: TGTGCCAGCAGCTTGTCCCGGGACAGGGTGGGGGGTTACGAGCAGTACTTC. Translated, it gives CASSLSRDRVGGYEQYF.

This clone appeared once. The V call is TRBV21-1, the J call TRBJ1-6; the table's TRBD1 call for D was not verified on the DNA. TRBV21-1 is noted as a pseudogene. The CDR3 sequence is 17 residues long. CDR3 sequence: CASRPDRGRSYNSPLHF. As DNA, the CDR3 is TGTGCCAGCAGACCGGACAGGGGGCGGTCCTATAATTCACCCCTCCACTTT.

This clone was detected only once. The chain employs TRBV6-6 and TRBJ1-1; D is uncertain. The CDR3 is 14 residues long. Looked up from germline, CDR1 is MNHNY and CDR2 is SVGAGI (reference sequence). Trimming left V 5 bases short and J 1 base short, with 11 bases between. CDR3 coding DNA: TGTGCCAGCAGTCCCGGGCCTCAGAACACTGAAGCTTTCTTT. Its protein product is CASSPGPQNTEAFF.

The chain recombines TRBV7-2 with TRBJ2-5; TRBD1 aligns across 8 bases. The length of the CDR3 is 15 residues. Losses at the gene ends were 1 base for V and 4 bases for J; bases not matched to a gene: 5. Germline assignment: CDR1 SGHTA and CDR2 FQGNSA. CDR3 sequence reads: CASSLGTGWGETQYF. The CDR3 DNA sequence: TGTGCCAGCAGCTTAGGGACAGGGTGGGGAGAGACCCAGTACTTC. The variable domain in full, with the rest retrieved from reference TRBV7-2 and TRBJ2-5, is GAGVSQSPSNKVTEKGKDVELRCDPISGHTALYWYRQSLGQGLEFLIYFQGNSAPDKSGLPSDRFSAERTGGSVSTLTIQRTQQEDSAVYLCASSLGTGWGETQYFGPGTRLLVL.

V is TRBV9 and J is TRBJ1-4, with D perhaps matching TRBD1 (6 bases). Trimming removed 3 bases at V and 8 bases at J, with 17 bases between. Germline V lookup: CDR1 SGDLS, CDR2 YYNGEE. The CDR3 covers 15 residues. The CDR3 region is CASSGRGGPWEKLFF. CDR3 DNA: TGTGCCAGCAGCGGCCGGGGGGGGCCGTGGGAAAAACTGTTTTTT.

V gene TRBV7-9 combines with J gene TRBJ2-5; D is tentatively TRBD1 or TRBD2 (5 bases each). V lost 1 base, J lost 5 bases, and 11 bases lay in between. The CDR3 runs to 14 residues. CDR1 and CDR2 (germline): SEHNR, FQNEAQ (reference sequence). CDR3 nucleotides: TGTGCCAGCAGCTTAGGGGGGTTGAAGGAGACCCAGTACTTC. Translated: CASSLGGLKETQYF.

The CDR3 nucleotides are TGTGCCAGCAGTTCTCCCAGGAACACCGGGGAGCTGTTTTTT. Residues: CASSSPRNTGELFF. The chain couples TRBV28 to TRBJ2-2; no clear D. CDR3 length: 14 amino acids. Per germline, CDR1 MDHEN and CDR2 SYDVKM. Trimming left V 4 bases short and J 1 base short, with 7 bases between.

The chain employs TRBV11-2 and TRBJ2-7; maybe TRBD1 (6 bases). V lost 1 base to trimming and J lost 2 bases, with 9 bases between them. The CDR3 has 14 residues. Germline V CDR1 and CDR2: SGHAT, FQNNGV. The CDR3 nucleotides read TGTGCCAGCAGCTTAGGGGGGCCAGCCTACGAGCAGTACTTC. Encoded protein: CASSLGGPAYEQYF.

This chain uses TRBV15 with TRBJ2-7; D unclear. Trimming removed 1 base at V and 2 bases at J, with 9 bases between. Germline-derived CDR1 and CDR2 are LNHNV and YYDKDF (reference sequence). CDR3 length equals 14 residues. The CDR3 sequence is CATSRVEPPYEQYF. CDR3 nucleotide sequence: TGTGCCACCAGCAGAGTAGAACCCCCCTACGAGCAGTACTTC.

The gene calls are TRBV9 and TRBJ1-2; D uncertain. V was pared by 0 bases and J by 6 bases, with 9 bases between. Looked up from germline, CDR1 is SGDLS and CDR2 is YYNGEE. The CDR3 has 13 residues. CDR3 DNA sequence: TGTGCCAGCAGCGTAGGGAGGGCGAATGGCTACACCTTC. Protein: CASSVGRANGYTF. Full variable domain (rest looked up from reference TRBV9 and TRBJ1-2): DSGVTQTPKHLITATGQRVTLRCSPRSGDLSVYWYQQSLDQGLQFLIQYYNGEERAKGNILERFSAQQFPDLHSELNLSSLELGDSALYFCASSVGRANGYTFGSGTRLTVV.

The rearrangement uses TRBV7-7 and TRBJ1-1; no definite D call. Germline loops: CDR1 SSHAT, CDR2 FNYEAQ (reference sequence). CDR3 length: 13 residues. Trimming cost V 2 bases and J 1 base, with 5 bases left between them. Here the CDR3 reads CASSLNANTEAFF. CDR3 coding DNA: TGTGCCAGCAGCTTAAATGCGAACACTGAAGCTTTCTTT.

This chain connects TRBV18 to TRBJ2-7; no definite D call. The CDR3 has 11 residues. Trimming removed 4 bases at V and 5 bases at J, with 6 bases between. Germline V gene data show CDR1 as KGHSH and CDR2 as LQKENI. As DNA, the CDR3 is TGTGCCAGCTCACTAGGGAACGAGCAGTACTTC. It is translated as CASSLGNEQYF.

This clone has ten or more counts. This chain connects TRBV11-3 to TRBJ1-2, with 8 bases identical to TRBD1. Trimming removed 5 bases from V and 5 bases from J; junction bases left unmatched: 7. The CDR3 has 14 residues. From germline, CDR1 is SGHNT and CDR2 YENEEA. The CDR3 spells CASSKGGQGYGYTF. The CDR3 DNA reads TGTGCCAGCAGCAAAGGCGGACAGGGTTATGGCTACACCTTC.